These 12 T cell receptor beta chains originate from one sample sequenced in a study of blood T cell repertoires in COVID-19. Profiling relied on immunoSEQ multiplex PCR, and the TCRdb table lists in-frame clones only, not all of them. The sample lists 150,000 to 200,000 clones, 82% occurring once. The sample was PBMCs or T cells enriched from blood (not recorded which). Source of these receptors: a man aged 35 to 55 who had recovered from COVID-19.

This clone was counted a single time. J is TRBJ2-7 and V is TRBV5-4; no clear D. This CDR3 is 13 amino acids long. The germline V gene has CDR1 SGHNT and CDR2 YYREEE (reference sequence). The V end lost 0 bases, the J end lost 0 bases, and 4 bases lay between the germline ends. As DNA, the CDR3 is TGTGCCAGCAGCTTGGCGTACTCCTACGAGCAGTACTTC. Translating gives CASSLAYSYEQYF.

This chain links TRBV2 with TRBJ2-5, with D tentatively TRBD2 (6 bases). The germline gives CDR1 SNHLY, CDR2 FYNNEI. This CDR3 has 17 residues. Trimming removed 6 bases from V and 4 bases from J, with 24 bases in between. The CDR3 bases are TGTGCCAGCAGCGGACGACTAGGAGTTGGGTCGGGAGAGACCCAGTACTTC. This encodes CASSGRLGVGSGETQYF.

This chain uses TRBV3-1 (or the pseudogene TRBV3-2) with TRBJ1-5; D is ambiguous. V was clipped by 0 bases and J by 3 bases, with 3 bases between them. The CDR3 is made up of 13 amino acids. CDR1 and CDR2 (germline): LGHDT, YNNKEL (reference sequence). The CDR3 nucleotides read TGTGCCAGCAGCCAAGATCTCAATCAGCCCCAGCATTTT. Its translation is CASSQDLNQPQHF.

This clone has only a few counts. This CDR3 is CASSTSSYEQYF. The CDR3 nucleotides read TGTGCCAGCAGTACGAGCTCCTACGAGCAGTACTTC. The chain combines TRBV28 with TRBJ2-7; D gene ambiguous. Germline CDR1 and CDR2: MDHEN and SYDVKM. The germline V and J ends were trimmed by 5 bases and 0 bases, with 5 bases remaining between them. The CDR3 covers 12 residues.

The genes are TRBV6-5 and TRBJ2-7, with 10 bases fitting TRBD2. Germline V lookup: CDR1 MNHEY, CDR2 SVGAGI. After removal of 6 bases from V and 2 bases from J, the junction contained 7 bases not matched to a gene. CDR3 size: 15 residues. In DNA, the CDR3 is TGTGCCAGCAGGGCTAGCGGGAGAGTCGCCTACGAGCAGTACTTC. Translated: CASRASGRVAYEQYF.

The chain combines TRBV9 with TRBJ1-3; 10 nucleotides match TRBD1. CDR1 and CDR2 (germline): SGDLS, YYNGEE. The CDR3 covers 16 residues. J lost 0 bases, V lost 3 bases, and 3 bases had no gene match. The DNA of the CDR3 is TGTGCCAGCAGCGCGACAGGGGGCGCCTCTGGAAACACCATATATTTT. Encoded protein: CASSATGGASGNTIYF.

A few counts support this clone. The chain recombines TRBV5-1 with TRBJ1-1, with no clear D. CDR3 length: 13 residues. Between the trimmed V and J ends, which lost 3 bases and 8 bases, there was a span of 14 bases. The V gene's germline CDR1 is SGHRS and CDR2 YFSETQ. The DNA for the CDR3 is TGCGCCAGCAGCTCCTTACTTAGCCCAGAAGCTTTCTTT. This encodes CASSSLLSPEAFF.

The J gene is TRBJ2-7, the V gene TRBV5-5; TRBD2 might be the D (7 bases). The CDR3 covers 18 residues. Germline values: CDR1 SGHKS, CDR2 YYEKEE (reference sequence). Trimming took off 4 bases at V and 1 base at J, with 24 bases between the two ends. CDR3 loop: CASSLTGLGGGPSYEQYV. CDR3 DNA: TGTGCCAGCAGCCTAACCGGACTAGGGGGGGGTCCGTCCTACGAGCAGTACGTC.

The chain has TRBV7-2 and TRBJ2-6; D is perhaps TRBD2 (7 bases). CDR1 is SGHTA, CDR2 FQGNSA, per germline. V was shortened by 2 bases and J by 0 bases, with 14 bases between the two germline ends. The CDR3 sequence is 18 residues long. DNA of the CDR3: TGTGCCAGCAGCTTATCGGGGGGCTTAAGCTCTGGGGCCAACGTCCTGACTTTC. It is translated as CASSLSGGLSSGANVLTF.

This clone was observed a handful of times. This CDR3 reads CASSVSGTSGNNEQFF. As DNA, the CDR3 is TGTGCCAGCAGCGTCTCCGGGACTAGCGGAAACAATGAGCAGTTCTTC. The chain links TRBV7-2 to TRBJ2-1; 11 nucleotides match TRBD2. The length of the CDR3 is 16 residues. Germline V lookup: CDR1 SGHTA, CDR2 FQGNSA. With V trimmed by 5 bases and J by 5 bases, 8 bases remained unmatched.

The rearrangement joins TRBV19 to TRBJ1-2, with 7 nucleotides matching TRBD1. The germline V gene has CDR1 LNHDA and CDR2 SQIVND (reference sequence). This CDR3 has 13 residues. Unmatched junction bases numbered 3, after V lost 5 bases and J lost 3 bases. The CDR3 nucleotides read TGTGCCAGTAGTTCCCAGGGGGACTATGGCTACACCTTC. It translates to CASSSQGDYGYTF.

The chain links TRBV30 to TRBJ2-6; 8 nucleotides line up with TRBD1. CDR3 length: 17 residues. The V segment lost 3 bases and the J segment 4 bases; nucleotides outside the gene matches: 11. Per germline, CDR1 GTSNPN and CDR2 SVGIG (reference sequence). CDR3: CAWSVTGTGSGANVLTF. The CDR3 DNA reads TGTGCCTGGAGCGTAACCGGGACAGGATCAGGGGCCAACGTCCTGACTTTC.